Listed here are 13 T cell receptor beta chains from one sample, sequenced in a study of shared clonotypes between healthy human individuals. TCRdb's table, derived via immunoSEQ multiplex PCR, lists solely in-frame clones and lacks some. The repertoire has 2 million to 3 million clones, 93% of them found once; the top ten carry around 0.37%. Source material: naive CD4+ T cells from PBMCs. Described subset: CD45RA+ positively selected. Receptors originate from a man younger than 35 in good health. Some clones in this sample may be carry-over from other donors' samples.

The chain is built from TRBV14 and TRBJ1-1, with D possibly TRBD1 on 6 matching bases. The germline gives CDR1 SGHDN, CDR2 FVKESK. This CDR3 comprises 15 residues. The ends were cut back, 4 bases at V and 4 bases at J, with 16 bases in the middle. The CDR3 loop is CASSLLLQGITEAFF. DNA for the CDR3: TGTGCCAGCAGCCTTTTGTTACAGGGAATCACTGAAGCTTTCTTT.

The rearrangement joins TRBV11-3 to TRBJ2-5; 7 nucleotides match TRBD1. The J call may be incorrect, as the DNA end agrees better with TRBJ2-7. CDR1 and CDR2 (germline): SGHNT, YENEEA. The CDR3 has 13 amino acids. The CDR3 coding sequence is TGTGCCAGCAGGTTCCAGGGGGCCTACGAGCAGTACTTC. Its protein product is CASRFQGAYEQYF.

The chain links TRBV6-5 to TRBJ2-3, with D possibly being TRBD1 or TRBD2 (5 bases each). The CDR3 has 14 amino acids. From germline, CDR1 is MNHEY and CDR2 SVGAGI. Trimming cost V 2 bases and J 4 bases, with 10 bases left between them. In DNA, the CDR3 is TGTGCCAGCAGTTACCGGAGAGGGGCAGATACGCAGTATTTT. This gives the protein CASSYRRGADTQYF.

The CDR3 sequence: CASSLAGTSGKDTQYF. The CDR3, as DNA: TGTGCCAGCAGCCTGGCCGGGACTAGCGGCAAGGATACGCAGTATTTT. The rearrangement uses TRBV12-1 and TRBJ2-3; TRBD2, the table's D call, lacks a check against the DNA. TRBV12-1 has pseudogene status. The CDR3 runs 16 residues.

This clone was found a few times. The chain links TRBV5-1 to TRBJ2-3; 10 bases are a match to TRBD2. After removal of 0 bases from V and 1 base from J, the junction contained 2 bases not matched to a gene. The germline CDR1 and CDR2 sequences are SGHRS and YFSETQ. This CDR3 is built from 16 residues. The CDR3 sequence is CASSLGAGGRTDTQYF. The CDR3 DNA sequence: TGCGCCAGCAGCTTGGGAGCGGGAGGGCGCACAGATACGCAGTATTTT.

This chain joins TRBV7-2 and TRBJ1-2; D is ambiguous. CDR3 length: 15 residues. Germline V gene lookup returns CDR1 SGHTA and CDR2 FQGNSA. Deletions cut 0 bases from V and 7 bases from J, with 15 bases between. The CDR3 nucleotides are TGTGCCAGCAGCTTAGCGCGTGTCGGTAGTCGTGGCTACACCTTC. It codes for CASSLARVGSRGYTF.

The V call is TRBV5-4, the J call TRBJ2-5, with 8 bases matching TRBD1. The CDR3 covers 15 residues. The V and J ends lost 4 bases and 5 bases, in that order; junction bases with no gene match: 10. CDR1 is SGHNT, CDR2 YYREEE, per germline (reference sequence). The CDR3 sequence: CASSLKDRVAETQYF. The CDR3 DNA is TGTGCCAGCAGCCTAAAGGACAGGGTAGCTGAGACCCAGTACTTC.

This clone appeared once. The gene calls are TRBV15 and TRBJ2-7, with TRBD2 identical over 9 bases. V lost 1 base, J lost 3 bases, and 10 bases stayed unmatched. Germline CDR1 is LNHNV and CDR2 is YYDKDF (reference sequence). This CDR3 comprises 17 residues. The CDR3 loop is CATSRVAGLAGIYEQYF. The DNA of the CDR3 is TGTGCCACCAGCAGAGTGGCCGGGCTAGCGGGGATCTACGAGCAGTACTTC.

V is TRBV19 and J is TRBJ2-1, with TRBD1 as a possible D gene (6 bases). Looked up from germline, CDR1 is LNHDA and CDR2 is SQIVND (reference sequence). V was pared by 2 bases and J by 9 bases, with 20 bases between. This CDR3 has 16 residues. CDR3 sequence: CASSIKGGTMGGEQFF. The DNA for the CDR3 is TGTGCCAGTAGTATAAAGGGTGGGACAATGGGCGGTGAGCAGTTCTTC.

In the case of this clone: The same CDR3 is also encoded by other DNA sequences in this sample. The CDR3 DNA reads TGCGCCAGCAGCCAAGAGCTAGGGAACACTGAAGCTTTCTTT. Protein product: CASSQELGNTEAFF. V and J are TRBV4-3 and TRBJ1-1; D remains unclear. Trimming removed 0 bases from V and 1 base from J, with 6 bases in between. Per germline, CDR1 LGHNA and CDR2 YSLEER. The CDR3 loop spans 14 amino acids.

The chain has TRBV27 and TRBJ2-7, with 9 bases that match TRBD1. The CDR3 runs to 15 residues. J gave up 2 bases and V 4 bases, and 6 bases lay outside the gene matches. Germline assignment: CDR1 MNHEY and CDR2 SMNVEV (reference sequence). CDR3 in amino acids: CASSSGTGLTYEQYF. In DNA form, the CDR3 reads TGTGCCAGCAGTTCGGGGACAGGGCTCACCTACGAGCAGTACTTC.

The V and J genes are TRBV30 and TRBJ1-4; no firm D call. V was trimmed by 1 base and J by 0 bases, leaving 9 bases between them. The CDR3 is 15 amino acids. CDR1 is GTSNPN, CDR2 SVGIG, per germline (reference sequence). Here the CDR3 DNA reads TGTGCCTGGAGTGCTCTCTTCGCAACTAATGAAAAACTGTTTTTT. Encoded protein: CAWSALFATNEKLFF.

The chain carries TRBV28 and TRBJ1-2, with 7 bases lining up with TRBD1. The CDR3 consists of 17 residues. CDR1 is MDHEN and CDR2 is SYDVKM in the germline V gene. The J segment lost 2 bases and the V segment lost 2 bases, leaving 11 bases of the junction unmatched. Written as DNA, the CDR3 is TGTGCCAGCAGTTTACCGGGACAGCCGTCCCTGAACTATGGCTACACCTTC. Protein: CASSLPGQPSLNYGYTF.